This T cell receptor beta chain is drawn from a study of beta chain features in type 1 diabetes. Study-level results: Significant though moderate, a shortening of TCRB CDR3s appeared in all four CD4+ subsets of Type 1 diabetes patients. Any HLA effect on TCRB rearrangement was left unresolved by small sub-analyses.

Expressed TCRB transcripts were sequenced because the entire RNA isolate underwent reverse transcription. This table comes from immunoSEQ multiplex PCR, and its TCRdb copy is limited to in-frame clones, with some not included. Of about half a million clones in the sample, 30% were seen once. CDR3 length equals 13 residues. V dropped 5 bases and J dropped 1 base, with 9 bases sitting between them. Germline-derived CDR1 and CDR2 are GTSNPN and SVGIG (reference sequence). As for this clone: Its target is not known.

Using CD45RO/CCR7/CD25/CD127/CD95/CD27, CD4+ naive, central memory, regulatory and stem cell-like memory cells were sorted. The sequencing input was naive CD4+ T cells from blood. The clonotype comes from a man between 18 and 29 years old in good health. The V gene is TRBV30, the J gene TRBJ1-5; D is possibly TRBD1 (5 bases). CDR3 nucleotides: TGTGCCTGGGACCAGGGAAGCAATCAGCCCCAGCATTTT. It translates to CAWDQGSNQPQHF.